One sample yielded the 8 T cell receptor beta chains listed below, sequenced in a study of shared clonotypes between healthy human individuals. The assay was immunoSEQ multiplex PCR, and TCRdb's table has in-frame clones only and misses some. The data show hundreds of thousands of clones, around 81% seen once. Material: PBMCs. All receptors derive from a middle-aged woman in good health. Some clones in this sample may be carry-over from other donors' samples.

The CDR3 loop is CASSFNTPGQGGETQYF. For the CDR3, the DNA is TGCGCCAGCAGCTTTAATACTCCGGGACAGGGGGGTGAGACCCAGTACTTC. V gene TRBV5-1 combines with J gene TRBJ2-5; 11 bases line up with TRBD1. The V gene's germline CDR1 is SGHRS and CDR2 YFSETQ. Trimming took 2 bases from V and 5 from J; bases not matched to a gene: 11. The CDR3 is 17 amino acids.

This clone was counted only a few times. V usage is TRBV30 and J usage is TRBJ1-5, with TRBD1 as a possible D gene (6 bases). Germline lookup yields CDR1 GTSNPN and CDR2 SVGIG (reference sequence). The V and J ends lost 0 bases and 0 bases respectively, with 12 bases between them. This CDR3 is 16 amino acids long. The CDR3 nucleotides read TGTGCCTGGAGTGTACAGGGACGTGATAGCAATCAGCCCCAGCATTTT. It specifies CAWSVQGRDSNQPQHF.

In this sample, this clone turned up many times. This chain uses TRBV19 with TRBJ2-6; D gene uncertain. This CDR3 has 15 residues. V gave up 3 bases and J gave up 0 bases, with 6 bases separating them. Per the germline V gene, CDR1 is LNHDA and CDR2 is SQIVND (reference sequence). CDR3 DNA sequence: TGTGCCAGTAGTATCCATTACTCTGGGGCCAACGTCCTGACTTTC. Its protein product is CASSIHYSGANVLTF.

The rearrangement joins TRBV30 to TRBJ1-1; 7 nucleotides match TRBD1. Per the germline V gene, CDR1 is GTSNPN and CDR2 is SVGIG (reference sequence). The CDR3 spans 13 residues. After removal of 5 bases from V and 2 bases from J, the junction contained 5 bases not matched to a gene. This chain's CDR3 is CAWDRQGNTEAFF. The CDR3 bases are TGTGCCTGGGACAGACAGGGTAACACTGAAGCTTTCTTT.

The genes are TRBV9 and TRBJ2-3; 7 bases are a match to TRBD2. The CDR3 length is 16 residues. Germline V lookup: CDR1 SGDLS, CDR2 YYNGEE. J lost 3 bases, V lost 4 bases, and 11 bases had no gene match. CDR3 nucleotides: TGTGCCAGCAGCCCTGGTCGCGGGGGTGGGACAGATACGCAGTATTTT. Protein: CASSPGRGGGTDTQYF.

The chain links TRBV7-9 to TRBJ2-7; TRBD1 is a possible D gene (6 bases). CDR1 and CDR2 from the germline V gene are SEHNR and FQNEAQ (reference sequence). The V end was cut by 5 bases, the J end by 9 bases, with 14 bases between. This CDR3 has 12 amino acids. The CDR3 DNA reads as TGTGCCAGCAGCCGGACAGACCCCGGGCAGTACTTC. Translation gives CASSRTDPGQYF.

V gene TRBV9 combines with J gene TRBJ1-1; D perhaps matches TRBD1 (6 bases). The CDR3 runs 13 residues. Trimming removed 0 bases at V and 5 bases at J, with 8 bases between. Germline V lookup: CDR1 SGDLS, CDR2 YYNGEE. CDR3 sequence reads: CASSVATGTEAFF. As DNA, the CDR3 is TGTGCCAGCAGCGTAGCAACAGGGACTGAAGCTTTCTTT.

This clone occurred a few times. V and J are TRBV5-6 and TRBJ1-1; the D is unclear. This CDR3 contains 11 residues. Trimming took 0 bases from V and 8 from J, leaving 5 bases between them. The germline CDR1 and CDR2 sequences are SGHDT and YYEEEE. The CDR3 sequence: CASSLVGEAFF. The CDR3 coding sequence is TGTGCCAGCAGCTTGGTTGGGGAAGCTTTCTTT. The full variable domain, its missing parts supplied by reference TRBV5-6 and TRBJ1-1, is DAGVTQSPTHLIKTRGQQVTLRCSPKSGHDTVSWYQQALGQGPQFIFQYYEEEERQRGNFPDRFSGHQFPNYSSELNVNALLLGDSALYLCASSLVGEAFFGQGTRLTVV.